This T cell receptor beta chain came from a study of PD-L1 blockade in urothelial cancer. The CDR3 extends over 13 amino acids. J lost 5 bases, V lost 1 base, and 2 bases had no gene match. The germline V gene has CDR1 SGHRS and CDR2 YFSETQ. Repertoires were generated with immunoSEQ multiplex PCR, while TCRdb's copy carries only in-frame clones and drops some. The repertoire holds more than 55,000 clones, 70% to 90% seen once, with 2.9% in the top ten. The clonotype comes from a man over 45 with urothelial cancer. J is TRBJ1-2 and V is TRBV5-1, with 7 bases matching TRBD1. The specimen comprised PBMCs, sampled around atezolizumab (anti-PD-L1) treatment. The CDR3 DNA is TGCGCCAGCAGCTTGACAGGGGAATATGGCTACACCTTC. Translating it yields CASSLTGEYGYTF.